Listed below are T cell receptor beta chains from one sample, sequenced in a study of control samples from healthy donors and cancer patients. TCRdb's table, derived via immunoSEQ multiplex PCR, lists solely in-frame clones and lacks some. The sample shows 150,000 to 180,000 clones, around 96% of them seen only once. Sample: blood. These receptor sequences come from a man aged 35 to 55 in good health. CDR3s include the opening cysteine and the closing phenylalanine or tryptophan. A D gene is named only where the DNA matches it firmly. A row's size may be missing; if present it is once, few, many or a size class.

DNA,CDR3,D,V,J,size
TGTGCCAGCGGATGGAAAGTATCTAACTATGGCTACACCTTC,CASGWKVSNYGYTF,-,TRBV6-5,TRBJ1-2,-
TGTGCCAGTCGTGGGCAAGGGGTACATACGCAGTATTTT,CASRGQGVHTQYF,-,TRBV19,TRBJ2-3,-
TGCGCCAGCAGCTTAGGGGTACGCACTGAAGCTTTCTTT,CASSLGVRTEAFF,-,TRBV5-1,TRBJ1-1,once
TGTGCCAGCGACTCCCTGCCGGGCTTGCTAGCGAACACTGAAGCTTTCTTT,CASDSLPGLLANTEAFF,-,TRBV2,TRBJ1-1,-
TGCGCCAGCAGCCAGGATTCCCGGGTGGCTAACAAATCACCCCTCCACTTT,CASSQDSRVANKSPLHF,-,TRBV4-3,TRBJ1-6,-
TGTGCCCTACTCCGGACAGACTACAATGAGCAGTTCTTC,CALLRTDYNEQFF,-,TRBV30,TRBJ2-1,-
TGTGCCAGCAGTGAGCAGGGAGGGGCTGGCGCTTTCTTT,CASSEQGGAGAFF,-,TRBV6-4,TRBJ1-1,-
TGTGCCAGCAGCCCCGCGGGAGCTGAAGCTTTCTTT,CASSPAGAEAFF,-,TRBV7-9,TRBJ1-1,-
TGTGCCTGGAGTGATGAAGTCCCAGATACGCAGTATTTT,CAWSDEVPDTQYF,-,TRBV30,TRBJ2-3,-
TGTGCCAGCAGCTTGGCCGGGACACAGACGAACACCGGGGAGCTGTTTTTT,CASSLAGTQTNTGELFF,-,TRBV5-6,TRBJ2-2,-